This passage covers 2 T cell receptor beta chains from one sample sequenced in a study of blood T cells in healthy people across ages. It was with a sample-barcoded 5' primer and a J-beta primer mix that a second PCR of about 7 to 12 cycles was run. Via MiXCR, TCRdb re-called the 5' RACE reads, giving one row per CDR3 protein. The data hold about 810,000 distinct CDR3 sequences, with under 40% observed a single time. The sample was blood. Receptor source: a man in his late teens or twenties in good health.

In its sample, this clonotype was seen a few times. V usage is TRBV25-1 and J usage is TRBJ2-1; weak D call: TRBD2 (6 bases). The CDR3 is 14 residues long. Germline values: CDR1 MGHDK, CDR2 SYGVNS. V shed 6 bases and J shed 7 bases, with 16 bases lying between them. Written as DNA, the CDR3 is TGTGCCAGCAGCGGGCCCGGGACTTGGAATGAGCAGTTCTTC. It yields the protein CASSGPGTWNEQFF.

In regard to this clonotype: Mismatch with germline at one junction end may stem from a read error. The CDR3 coding sequence is TGCGCCAGCAGCCCAGGGACGGCGACAGATACGCGGTATTTT. Its protein is CASSPGTATDTRYF. V usage is TRBV5-1 and J usage is TRBJ2-3; D may correspond to TRBD1 or TRBD2 (5 bases each). The CDR3 loop spans 14 amino acids. CDR1 SGHRS and CDR2 YFSETQ come from the germline V gene.